This TCR beta chain was found in a study of blood T cell repertoires in COVID-19. Whole-study context: Samples taken during acute and convalescent COVID-19 were collected in the United States, Italy and Spain. Sources were T cells, B-cell-depleted T cells, or PBMCs; the material itself was cDNA or gDNA.

The CDR3 extends over 15 amino acids. Trimming at V came to 4 bases and at J to 2 bases, leaving 2 bases not matched to a gene. Germline CDR1 and CDR2: MNHEY and SMNVEV (reference sequence). How the authors handled the data: Amplification from reference gene primers served as the basis for estimated nucleated cell counts. The protocol was immunoSEQ multiplex PCR, while the TCRdb copy is restricted to in-frame clones and leaves out a portion. V and J calls and clone size are copied from that table; D and trimming were computed from the DNA. The sample shows under 80,000 clones, approximately 80% of them seen only once.

The sequencing input was peripheral blood. The receptor comes from a woman aged 60 to 75 with acute or convalescent COVID-19. The chain recombines TRBV27 with TRBJ2-1, with 10 bases aligning to TRBD2. In DNA, the CDR3 is TGTGCCAGCAGTTCACTAGCGGGGACCTACAATGAGCAGTTCTTC. This sequence encodes CASSSLAGTYNEQFF.